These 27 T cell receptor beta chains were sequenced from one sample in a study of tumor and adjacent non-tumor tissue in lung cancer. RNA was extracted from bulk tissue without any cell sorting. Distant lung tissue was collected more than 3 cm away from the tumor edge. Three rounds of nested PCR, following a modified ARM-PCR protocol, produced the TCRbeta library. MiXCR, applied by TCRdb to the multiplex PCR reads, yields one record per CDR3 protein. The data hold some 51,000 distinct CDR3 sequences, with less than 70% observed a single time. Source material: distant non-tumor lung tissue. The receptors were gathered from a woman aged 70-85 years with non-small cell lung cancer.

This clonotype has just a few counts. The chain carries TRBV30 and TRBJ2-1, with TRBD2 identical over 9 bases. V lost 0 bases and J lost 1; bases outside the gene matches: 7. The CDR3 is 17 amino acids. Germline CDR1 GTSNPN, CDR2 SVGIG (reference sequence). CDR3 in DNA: TGTGCCTGGAGTGTGGGGGCGGGAGGGCTGTCCTACAATGAGCAGTTCTTC. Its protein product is CAWSVGAGGLSYNEQFF.

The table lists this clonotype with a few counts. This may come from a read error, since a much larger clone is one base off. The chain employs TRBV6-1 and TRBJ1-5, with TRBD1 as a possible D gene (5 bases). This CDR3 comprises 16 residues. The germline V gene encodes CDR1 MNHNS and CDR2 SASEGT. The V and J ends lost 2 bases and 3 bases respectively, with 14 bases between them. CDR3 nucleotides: TGTGCCAGCAGTGAAAGGGGAGTAACCAACAATCAGCCCCAGCATTTT. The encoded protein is CASSERGVTNNQPQHF.

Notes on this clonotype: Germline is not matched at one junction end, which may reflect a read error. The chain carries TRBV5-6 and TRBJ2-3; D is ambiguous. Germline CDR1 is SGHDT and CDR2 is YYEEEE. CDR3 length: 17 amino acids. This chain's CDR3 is CARSLIFPNGITDTQYF. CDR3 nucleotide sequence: TGTGCCAGGAGCTTGATCTTCCCTAACGGTATCACAGATACGCAGTATTTT.

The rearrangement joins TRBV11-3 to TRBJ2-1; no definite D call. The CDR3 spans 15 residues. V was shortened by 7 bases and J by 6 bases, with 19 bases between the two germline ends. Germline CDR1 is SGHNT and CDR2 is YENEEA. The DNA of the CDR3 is TGTGCCAGCAACTACTCAACCTCGGCTAGCAATGAGCAGTTCTTC. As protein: CASNYSTSASNEQFF.

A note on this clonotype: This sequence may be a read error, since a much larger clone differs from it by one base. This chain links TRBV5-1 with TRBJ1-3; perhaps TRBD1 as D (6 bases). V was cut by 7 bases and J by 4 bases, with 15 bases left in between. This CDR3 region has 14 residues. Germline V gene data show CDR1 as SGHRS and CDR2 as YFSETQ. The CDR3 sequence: CASEEGVGGNTIYF. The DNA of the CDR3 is TGCGCCAGCGAGGAGGGGGTCGGGGGAAACACCATATATTTT.

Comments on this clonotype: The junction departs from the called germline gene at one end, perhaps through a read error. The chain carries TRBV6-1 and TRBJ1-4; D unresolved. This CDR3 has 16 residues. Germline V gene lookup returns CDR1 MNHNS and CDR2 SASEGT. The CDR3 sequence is CVSSEYRAELNEKLFF. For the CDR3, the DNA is TGTGTCAGCAGTGAATATCGGGCGGAACTCAATGAAAAACTGTTTTTT.

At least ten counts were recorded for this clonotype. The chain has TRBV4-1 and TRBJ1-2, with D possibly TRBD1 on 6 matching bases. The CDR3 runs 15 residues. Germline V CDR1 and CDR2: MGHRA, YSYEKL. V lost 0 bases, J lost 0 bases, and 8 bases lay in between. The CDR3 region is CASSQEGGANYGYTF. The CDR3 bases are TGCGCCAGCAGCCAAGAAGGGGGGGCTAACTATGGCTACACCTTC.

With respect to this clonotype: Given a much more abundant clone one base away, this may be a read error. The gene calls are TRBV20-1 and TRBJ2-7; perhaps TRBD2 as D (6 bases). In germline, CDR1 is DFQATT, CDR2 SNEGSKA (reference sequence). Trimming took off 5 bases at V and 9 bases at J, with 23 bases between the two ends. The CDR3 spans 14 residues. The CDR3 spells CSASRDLELHGQYF. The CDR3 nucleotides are TGCAGTGCTTCGCGGGACTTGGAACTCCACGGGCAGTACTTC.

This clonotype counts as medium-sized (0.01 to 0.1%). CDR3 protein: CASSLVGGSSHEQFF. CDR3 bases: TGTGCCAGCAGCTTAGTGGGGGGGTCTAGTCATGAGCAGTTCTTC. V and J are TRBV11-2 and TRBJ2-1, with TRBD2 matching 7 bases. This CDR3 spans 15 amino acids. Losses at the gene ends were 1 base for V and 8 bases for J; bases not matched to a gene: 8. CDR1 SGHAT and CDR2 FQNNGV come from the germline V gene.

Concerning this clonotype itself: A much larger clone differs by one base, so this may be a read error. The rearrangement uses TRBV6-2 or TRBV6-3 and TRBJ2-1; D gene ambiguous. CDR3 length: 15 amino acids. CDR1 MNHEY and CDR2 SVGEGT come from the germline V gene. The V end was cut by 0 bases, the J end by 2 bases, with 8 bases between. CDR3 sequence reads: CASSYSGRTYNEQFF. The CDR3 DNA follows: TGTGCCAGCAGTTACTCTGGCCGAACCTACAATGAGCAGTTCTTC.

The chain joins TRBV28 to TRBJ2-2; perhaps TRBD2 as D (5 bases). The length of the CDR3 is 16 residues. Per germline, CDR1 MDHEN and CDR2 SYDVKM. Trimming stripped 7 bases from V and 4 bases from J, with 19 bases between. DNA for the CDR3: TGTGCCAGCACCTCTGGGGAGCTCCCGGGCACCGGGGAGCTGTTTTTT. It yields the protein CASTSGELPGTGELFF.

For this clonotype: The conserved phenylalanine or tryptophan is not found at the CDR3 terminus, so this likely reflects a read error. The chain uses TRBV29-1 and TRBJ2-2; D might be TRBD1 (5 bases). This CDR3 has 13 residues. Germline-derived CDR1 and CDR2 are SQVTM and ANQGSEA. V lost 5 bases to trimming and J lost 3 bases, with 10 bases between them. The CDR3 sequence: CSVPQGYTGELFS. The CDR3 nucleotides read TGCAGCGTTCCCCAGGGTTACACCGGGGAGCTGTTTTCT.

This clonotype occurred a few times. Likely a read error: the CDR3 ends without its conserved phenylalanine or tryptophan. CDR3 amino acids: CASSLRQGRTGELFY. CDR3 sequence (DNA): TGTGCCAGCAGTTTAAGACAGGGGCGAACCGGGGAGCTGTTTTAT. The V and J genes are TRBV12-3 or TRBV12-4 and TRBJ2-2; 8 bases map to TRBD1. The junction had 4 bases not matched to a gene; V was cut back by 2 bases and J by 5 bases. The CDR3 runs 15 residues.

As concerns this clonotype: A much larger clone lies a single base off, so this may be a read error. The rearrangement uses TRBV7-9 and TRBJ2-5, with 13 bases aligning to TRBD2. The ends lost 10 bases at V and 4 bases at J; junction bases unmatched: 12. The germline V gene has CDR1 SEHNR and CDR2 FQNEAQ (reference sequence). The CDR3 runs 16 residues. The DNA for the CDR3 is TGTGCCAACAGTTCACCCGGACTAGCGGGAGTAGAGACCCAGTACTTC. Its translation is CANSSPGLAGVETQYF.

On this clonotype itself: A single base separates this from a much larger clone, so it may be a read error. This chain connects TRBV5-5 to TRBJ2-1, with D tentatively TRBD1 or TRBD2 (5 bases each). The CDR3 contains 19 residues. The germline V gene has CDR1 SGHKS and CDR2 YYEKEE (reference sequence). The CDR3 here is CASSLGGSYGQGAYNKQFF. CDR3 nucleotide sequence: TGTGCCAGCAGCTTGGGGGGTAGCTATGGTCAGGGAGCCTACAATAAGCAGTTCTTC.

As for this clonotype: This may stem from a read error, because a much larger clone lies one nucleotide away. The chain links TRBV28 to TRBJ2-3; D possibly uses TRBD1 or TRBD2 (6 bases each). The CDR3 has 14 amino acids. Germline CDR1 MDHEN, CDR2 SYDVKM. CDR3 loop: CANSGDTSTNTQYF. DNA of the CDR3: TGTGCCAACAGTGGGGACACTAGCACAAATACGCAGTATTTT. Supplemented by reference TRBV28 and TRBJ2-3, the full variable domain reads DVKVTQSSRYLVKRTGEKVFLECVQDMDHENMFWYRQDPGLGLRLIYFSYDVKMKEKGDIPEGYSVSREKKERFSLILESASTNQTSMYLCANSGDTSTNTQYFGPGTRLTVL.

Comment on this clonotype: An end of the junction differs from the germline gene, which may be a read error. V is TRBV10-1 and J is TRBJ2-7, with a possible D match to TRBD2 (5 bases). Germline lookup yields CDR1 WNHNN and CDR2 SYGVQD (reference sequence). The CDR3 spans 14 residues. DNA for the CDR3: TGCGCCAGCGGTGACCGACGGGACTCCTACGAGCAGTACTTC. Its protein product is CASGDRRDSYEQYF.

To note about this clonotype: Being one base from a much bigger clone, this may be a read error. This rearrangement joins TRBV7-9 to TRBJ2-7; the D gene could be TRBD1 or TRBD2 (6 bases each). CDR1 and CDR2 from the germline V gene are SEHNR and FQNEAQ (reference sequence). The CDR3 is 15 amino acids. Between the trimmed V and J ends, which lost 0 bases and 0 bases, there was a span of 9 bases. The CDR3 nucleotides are TGTGCCAGCAGCTTAGCAGGGGGGAACTCCTACGAGCAGTACTTC. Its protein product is CASSLAGGNSYEQYF.

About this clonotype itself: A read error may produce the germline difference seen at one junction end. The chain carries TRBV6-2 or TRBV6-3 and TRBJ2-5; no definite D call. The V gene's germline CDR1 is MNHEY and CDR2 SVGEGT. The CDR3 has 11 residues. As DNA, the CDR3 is TGTGCCTGCAGTTACGAGGAGACCCAGTACTTC. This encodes CACSYEETQYF.

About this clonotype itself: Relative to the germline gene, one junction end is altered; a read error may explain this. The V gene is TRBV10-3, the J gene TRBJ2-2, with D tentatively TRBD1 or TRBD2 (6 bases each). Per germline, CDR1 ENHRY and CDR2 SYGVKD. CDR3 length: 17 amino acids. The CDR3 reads CAISDPTGRKNTGELSF. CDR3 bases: TGTGCCATCAGTGACCCTACAGGGAGGAAGAACACCGGGGAGCTGTCTTTT.

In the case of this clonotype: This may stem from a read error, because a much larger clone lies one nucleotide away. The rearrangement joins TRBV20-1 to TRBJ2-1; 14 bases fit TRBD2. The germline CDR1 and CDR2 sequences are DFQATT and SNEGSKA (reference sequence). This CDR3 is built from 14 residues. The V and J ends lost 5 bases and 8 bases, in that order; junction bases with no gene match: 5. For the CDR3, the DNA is TGCAGTGCTTGGGGACTAGCGGGGGACGATGAGCAGTTCTTC. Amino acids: CSAWGLAGDDEQFF.

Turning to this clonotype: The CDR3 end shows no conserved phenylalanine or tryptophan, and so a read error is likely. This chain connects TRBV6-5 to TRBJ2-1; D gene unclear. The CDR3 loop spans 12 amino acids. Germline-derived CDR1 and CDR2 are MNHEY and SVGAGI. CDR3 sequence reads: CVSSDPTSEQFL. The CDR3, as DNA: TGTGTCAGCAGTGACCCCACTTCTGAGCAGTTCCTC.

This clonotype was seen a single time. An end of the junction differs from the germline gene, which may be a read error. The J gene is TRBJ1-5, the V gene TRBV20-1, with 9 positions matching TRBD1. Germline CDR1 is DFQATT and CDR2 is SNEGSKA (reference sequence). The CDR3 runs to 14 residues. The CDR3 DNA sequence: TGCAGTGCAACCGGGACAGGGTCCAATCAGCCCCAGCATTTC. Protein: CSATGTGSNQPQHF.

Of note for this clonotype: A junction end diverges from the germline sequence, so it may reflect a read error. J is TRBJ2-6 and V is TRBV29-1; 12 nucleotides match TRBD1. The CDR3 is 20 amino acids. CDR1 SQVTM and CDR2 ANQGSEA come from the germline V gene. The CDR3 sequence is CSVEDRDRGRLSSWANVPTF. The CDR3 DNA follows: TGCAGCGTTGAAGATCGGGACAGGGGGCGGCTAAGCTCTTGGGCCAACGTCCCGACTTTC.

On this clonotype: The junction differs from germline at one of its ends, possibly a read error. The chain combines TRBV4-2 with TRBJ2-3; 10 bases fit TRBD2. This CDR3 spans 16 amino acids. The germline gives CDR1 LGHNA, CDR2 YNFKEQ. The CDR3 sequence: CASGQEGSGRADTQYF. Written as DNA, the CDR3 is TGTGCCAGCGGCCAAGAGGGCAGCGGGAGGGCAGATACGCAGTATTTT.

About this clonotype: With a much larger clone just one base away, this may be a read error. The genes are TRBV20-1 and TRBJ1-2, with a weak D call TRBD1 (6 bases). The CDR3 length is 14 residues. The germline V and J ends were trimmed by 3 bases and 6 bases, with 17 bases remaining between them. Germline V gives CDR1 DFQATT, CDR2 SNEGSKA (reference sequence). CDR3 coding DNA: TGCAGTGCTAGGGGGAAGAGGAGACAGGATGGCTACACCTTC. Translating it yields CSARGKRRQDGYTF.

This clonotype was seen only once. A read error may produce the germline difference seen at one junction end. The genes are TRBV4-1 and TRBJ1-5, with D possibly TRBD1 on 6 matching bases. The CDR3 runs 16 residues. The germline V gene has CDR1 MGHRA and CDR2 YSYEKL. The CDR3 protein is CANSQIGGDSYQPQHF. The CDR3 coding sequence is TGCGCCAACAGCCAAATAGGGGGGGATAGCTATCAGCCCCAGCATTTT.